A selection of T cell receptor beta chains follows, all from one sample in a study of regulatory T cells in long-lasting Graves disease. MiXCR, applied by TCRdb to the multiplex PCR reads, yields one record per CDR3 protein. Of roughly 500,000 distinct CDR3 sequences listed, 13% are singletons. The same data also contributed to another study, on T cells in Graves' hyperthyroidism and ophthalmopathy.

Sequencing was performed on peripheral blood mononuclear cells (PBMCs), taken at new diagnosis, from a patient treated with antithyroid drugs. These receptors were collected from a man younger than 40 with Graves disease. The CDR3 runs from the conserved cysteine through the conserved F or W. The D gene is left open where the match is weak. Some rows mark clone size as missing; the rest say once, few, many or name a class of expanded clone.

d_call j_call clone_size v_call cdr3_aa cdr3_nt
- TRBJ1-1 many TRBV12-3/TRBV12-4 CASSHNKGEAFF TGTGCCAGCAGTCACAATAAGGGAGAAGCTTTCTTT
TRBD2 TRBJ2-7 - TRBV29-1 CSVVGPGGGEQYF TGCAGCGTTGTCGGCCCGGGGGGAGGCGAGCAGTACTTC
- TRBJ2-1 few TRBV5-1 CASSTWVGSGLKGGNEQFF TGCGCCAGCAGCACGTGGGTAGGTTCAGGACTCAAAGGGGGCAATGAGCAGTTCTTC
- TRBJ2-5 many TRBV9 CASSVANRETQYF TGTGCCAGCAGCGTAGCGAACAGAGAGACCCAGTACTTC
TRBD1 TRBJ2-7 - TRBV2 CANRGPAGEQYF TGTGCCAACAGGGGGCCCGCCGGTGAGCAGTACTTC
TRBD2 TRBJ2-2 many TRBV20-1 CSAQSGSRNTGELFF TGCAGTGCCCAAAGCGGGAGTAGGAACACCGGGGAGCTGTTTTTT
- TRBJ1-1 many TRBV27 CATLAGLVAFF TGTGCCACGCTTGCAGGGTTGGTCGCTTTCTTT
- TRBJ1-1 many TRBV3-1 CASSQEGNEAFF TGTGCCAGCAGCCAAGAAGGAAATGAAGCTTTCTTT
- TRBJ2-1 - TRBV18 CASSPYSGGSYNEQFF TGTGCCAGCTCACCATATAGCGGTGGGTCCTACAATGAGCAGTTCTTC
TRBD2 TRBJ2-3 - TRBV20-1 CSALTGLAGGPATDTQYF TGCAGTGCGTTAACGGGACTAGCGGGAGGGCCAGCGACAGATACGCAGTATTTT
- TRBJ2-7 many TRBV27 CASSLSPRSEQYF TGTGCCAGCAGTTTATCGCCCCGGTCCGAGCAGTACTTC
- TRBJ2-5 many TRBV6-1 CASRESAPGPETQYF TGTGCCAGCAGGGAGAGCGCCCCCGGCCCAGAGACCCAGTACTTC
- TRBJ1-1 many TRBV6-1 CASSAGRVKGAFF TGTGCCAGCAGCGCCGGGAGAGTAAAAGGGGCTTTCTTT
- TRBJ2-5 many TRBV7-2 CASSLHPPGILGTQYF TGTGCCAGCAGCCTACACCCACCGGGGATCCTGGGGACCCAGTACTTC
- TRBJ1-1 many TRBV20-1 CSADGPEAFF TGCAGTGCTGATGGACCTGAAGCTTTCTTT
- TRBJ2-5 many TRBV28 CASSPNGRAWETQYF TGTGCCAGCAGTCCTAACGGAAGAGCGTGGGAGACCCAGTACTTC
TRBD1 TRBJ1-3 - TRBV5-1 CASSLEAGQGTGNTIYF TGCGCCAGCAGCTTGGAGGCGGGACAGGGGACTGGAAACACCATATATTTT
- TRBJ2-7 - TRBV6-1 CASQSRGDEQYF TGTGCCAGCCAGAGCAGGGGAGACGAGCAGTACTTC
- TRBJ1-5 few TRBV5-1 CASSVSVDQPQHF TGCGCCAGCAGCGTGTCAGTCGATCAGCCCCAGCATTTT
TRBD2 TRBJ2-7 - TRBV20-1 CRAAGGSEQYF TGCAGGGCGGCCGGGGGGTCCGAGCAGTACTTC
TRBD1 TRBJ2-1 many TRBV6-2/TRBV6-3 CASRSDRGPSGNEQFF TGTGCCAGCAGATCGGACAGGGGCCCCTCGGGCAATGAGCAGTTCTTC
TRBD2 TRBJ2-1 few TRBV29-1 CSVEDLAGVGNEQFF TGCAGCGTTGAAGACCTAGCGGGAGTAGGAAATGAGCAGTTCTTC
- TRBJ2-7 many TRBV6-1 CASSFSETYEQYF TGTGCCAGCAGCTTTTCTGAAACCTACGAGCAGTACTTC
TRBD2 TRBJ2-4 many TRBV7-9 CASSPVSSGRNIQYF TGTGCCAGCAGCCCGGTGTCTAGCGGGAGAAACATTCAGTACTTC
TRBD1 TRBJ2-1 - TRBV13 CASSLLFRDRGYNEQFF TGTGCCAGCAGCCTATTATTCCGGGACAGGGGCTACAATGAGCAGTTCTTC
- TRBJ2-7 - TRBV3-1 CASSLSPEGRNYEQYF TGTGCCAGCAGTCTTAGCCCCGAGGGACGGAACTACGAGCAGTACTTC
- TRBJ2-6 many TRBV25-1 CASSETGAGANVLTF TGTGCCAGCAGTGAAACTGGGGCTGGGGCCAACGTCCTGACTTTC
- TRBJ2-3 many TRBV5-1 CASNDPPADTQYF TGCGCCAGCAATGATCCTCCGGCAGATACGCAGTATTTT
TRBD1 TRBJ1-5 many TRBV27 CASSPPFSGTGPQPQHF TGTGCCAGCAGTCCCCCTTTTTCCGGGACAGGGCCCCAGCCCCAGCATTTT
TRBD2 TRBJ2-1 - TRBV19 CASSIETSGRNEQFF TGTGCCAGTAGTATAGAGACTAGCGGGAGAAATGAGCAGTTCTTC
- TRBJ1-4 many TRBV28 CASSPEGVGVSEKLFF TGTGCCAGCAGTCCAGAAGGTGTGGGAGTAAGTGAAAAACTGTTTTTT
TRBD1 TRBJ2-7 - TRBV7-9 CASSLRPGQAGYEQYF TGTGCCAGCAGCCTAAGGCCGGGACAGGCCGGCTACGAGCAGTACTTC
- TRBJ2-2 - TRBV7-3 CASSLIGSPYTGELFF TGTGCCAGCAGCTTAATAGGCAGCCCGTACACCGGGGAGCTGTTTTTT
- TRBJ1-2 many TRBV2 CASSAEGWGYTF TGTGCCAGCAGCGCGGAGGGCTGGGGCTACACCTTC
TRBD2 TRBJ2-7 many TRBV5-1 CASSLGLAGGIEQYF TGCGCCAGCAGCTTGGGACTAGCGGGAGGGATTGAGCAGTACTTC
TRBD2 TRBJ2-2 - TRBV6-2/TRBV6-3 CASSYSAGAGGELFF TGTGCCAGCAGTTACTCGGCGGGAGCGGGCGGGGAGCTGTTTTTT
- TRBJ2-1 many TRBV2 CASTPGPNEQFF TGTGCCAGCACCCCGGGCCCCAATGAGCAGTTCTTC
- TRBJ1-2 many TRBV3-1 CASSQDRVPFYGYTF TGTGCCAGCAGCCAAGATCGGGTTCCATTCTATGGCTACACCTTC
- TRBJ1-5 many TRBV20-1 CSALKTGAGESQPQHF TGCAGTGCTTTAAAAACCGGGGCTGGGGAGTCGCAGCCCCAGCATTTT
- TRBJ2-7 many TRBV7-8 CASSFDTVYEQYF TGTGCCAGCAGCTTCGACACTGTCTACGAGCAGTACTTC
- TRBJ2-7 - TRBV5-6 CASSLIGEQYF TGTGCCAGCAGCCTGATAGGGGAGCAGTACTTC
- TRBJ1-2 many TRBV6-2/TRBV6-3 CASSYIRGAGYTF TGTGCCAGCAGTTACATACGGGGCGCTGGCTACACCTTC
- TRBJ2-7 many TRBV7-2 CASSLATAALPYEQYF TGTGCCAGCAGCTTAGCGACAGCCGCACTACCCTACGAGCAGTACTTC
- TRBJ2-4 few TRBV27 CASNGQGTNIQYF TGTGCCAGCAACGGGCAGGGCACAAACATTCAGTACTTC
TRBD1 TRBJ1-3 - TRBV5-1 CASRPLSGQGGNTIYF TGCGCCAGCAGACCTCTTTCCGGACAGGGGGGAAACACCATATATTTT
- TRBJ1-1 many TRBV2 CAIAPTENTEAFF TGTGCCATCGCCCCGACAGAGAACACTGAAGCTTTCTTT
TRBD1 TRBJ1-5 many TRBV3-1 CASSQRTGGSQPQHF TGTGCCAGCAGCCAGAGGACAGGGGGTAGTCAGCCCCAGCATTTT
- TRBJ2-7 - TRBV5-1 CASSGYDGLEEQYF TGCGCCAGCAGCGGGTACGACGGATTGGAAGAGCAGTACTTC
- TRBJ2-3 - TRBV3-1 CASSHSVADTQYF TGTGCCAGCAGCCATTCCGTGGCAGATACGCAGTATTTT
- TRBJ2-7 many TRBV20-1 CSASDSAYGSYEQYF TGCAGTGCTAGTGACAGCGCTTACGGATCCTACGAGCAGTACTTC
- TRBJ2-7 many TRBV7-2 CASSFLSGGPNF TGTGCCAGCAGCTTCTTATCTGGCGGACCCAACTTC
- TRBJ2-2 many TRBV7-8 CASSFQRELVGELFF TGTGCCAGCAGCTTTCAACGGGAGCTAGTTGGGGAGCTGTTTTTT
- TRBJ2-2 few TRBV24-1 CATSDLAPGELFF TGTGCCACCAGTGATTTAGCCCCCGGGGAGCTGTTTTTT
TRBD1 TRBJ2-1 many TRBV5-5 CATNERAGGLNEQFF TGTGCCACCAACGAACGGGCAGGGGGCTTGAATGAGCAGTTCTTC
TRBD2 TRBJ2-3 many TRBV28 CASHRGSGRGDTQYF TGTGCCAGCCACCGCGGTAGCGGGAGGGGAGATACGCAGTATTTT
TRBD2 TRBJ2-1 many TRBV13 CASSLVSSGSYNEQFF TGTGCCAGCAGCTTAGTTTCTAGCGGGTCTTACAATGAGCAGTTCTTC
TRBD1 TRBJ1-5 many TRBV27 CASSLSGQGPIEQPQHF TGTGCCAGCAGTTTATCGGGACAGGGACCCATCGAGCAGCCCCAGCATTTT
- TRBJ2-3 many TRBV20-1 CSAREQGGDTQYF TGCAGTGCTAGAGAACAGGGCGGAGATACGCAGTATTTT
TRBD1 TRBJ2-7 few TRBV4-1 CASSTGGRYEQYF TGCGCCAGCAGTACAGGGGGCCGGTACGAGCAGTACTTC